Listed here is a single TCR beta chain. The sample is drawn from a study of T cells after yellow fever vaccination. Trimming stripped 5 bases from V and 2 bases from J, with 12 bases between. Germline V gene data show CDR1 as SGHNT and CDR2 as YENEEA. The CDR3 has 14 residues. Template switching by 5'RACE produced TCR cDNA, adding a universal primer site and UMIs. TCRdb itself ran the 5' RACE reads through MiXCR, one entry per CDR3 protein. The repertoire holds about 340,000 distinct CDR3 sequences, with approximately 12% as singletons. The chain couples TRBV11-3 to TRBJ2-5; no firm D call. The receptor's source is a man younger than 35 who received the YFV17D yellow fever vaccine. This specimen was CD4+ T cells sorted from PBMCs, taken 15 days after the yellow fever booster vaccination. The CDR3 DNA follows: TGTGCCAGCAGCCCCGCCCGACATCAAGAGACCCAGTACTTC. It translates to CASSPARHQETQYF.